This passage covers 32 T cell receptor beta chains from one sample sequenced in a study of blood T cell repertoires in COVID-19. Profiled with immunoSEQ multiplex PCR; TCRdb holds only in-frame clones, not every one. This table has tens of thousands of clones, 89% appearing once. Sequencing was performed on peripheral blood. These receptors all stem from an older woman with active COVID-19.

The CDR3 bases are TGCGCCAGCAGTGGAGGCAGGCGAGGGGAGCAGTACTTC. It encodes CASSGGRRGEQYF. This chain links TRBV10-1 with TRBJ2-7; D might be TRBD2 (5 bases). CDR3 length equals 13 residues. The ends were cut back, 4 bases at V and 7 bases at J, with 14 bases in the middle. Germline V gives CDR1 WNHNN, CDR2 SYGVQD (reference sequence).

This clone has only one observation. This rearrangement joins TRBV7-9 to TRBJ1-1; D is unresolved. This CDR3 is 15 amino acids long. Germline CDR1 and CDR2: SEHNR and FQNEAQ (reference sequence). The V end lost 1 base, the J end lost 3 bases, and 12 bases lay between the germline ends. The CDR3 DNA follows: TGTGCCAGCAGCTTAGGTATCGGCGAGGACACTGAAGCTTTCTTT. Amino acid sequence: CASSLGIGEDTEAFF.

The J gene is TRBJ1-5, the V gene TRBV18; D unresolved. Trimming removed 6 bases at V and 0 bases at J, with 9 bases between. Germline values: CDR1 KGHSH, CDR2 LQKENI. This CDR3 has 14 residues. The CDR3 DNA reads TGTGCCAGCTCGCCGTTAGTTAGCAATCAGCCCCAGCATTTT. Residues: CASSPLVSNQPQHF.

The gene calls are TRBV7-2 and TRBJ1-3; D is uncertain. This CDR3 is built from 15 residues. V was trimmed by 0 bases and J by 2 bases, leaving 8 bases between them. Germline-derived CDR1 and CDR2 are SGHTA and FQGNSA. The CDR3 region has the DNA TGTGCCAGCAGCTTAGCGCACGGAGCTGGAAACACCATATATTTT. Translation: CASSLAHGAGNTIYF.

The CDR3 DNA reads TGTGCCACCAGTGATTTTAGGGGGGGGCTGGAGACCCAGTACTTC. The encoded protein is CATSDFRGGLETQYF. The chain couples TRBV24-1 to TRBJ2-5; D is perhaps TRBD2 (7 bases). There are 15 residues in the CDR3. Trimming cost V 1 base and J 5 bases, with 13 bases left between them. Germline assignment: CDR1 KGHDR and CDR2 SFDVKD.

CDR3 bases: TGCAGCGTTGGACAGGGGTTTGGCTACACCTTC. Its translation is CSVGQGFGYTF. The V gene is TRBV29-1, the J gene TRBJ1-2; TRBD1 aligns across 8 bases. V dropped 4 bases and J dropped 7; count of bases not matched to a gene: 2. The length of the CDR3 is 11 residues. The germline V gene encodes CDR1 SQVTM and CDR2 ANQGSEA.

This clone was seen a handful of times. The chain is built from TRBV6-5 and TRBJ2-5; possible D gene TRBD2, 5 bases. CDR3 size: 13 residues. CDR1 is MNHEY and CDR2 is SVGAGI in the germline V gene. V dropped 10 bases and J dropped 7 bases, with 19 bases sitting between them. CDR3 bases: TGTGCCACCCAACTTTCCGGGGTGGCGACCCAGTACTTC. It specifies CATQLSGVATQYF.

V and J are TRBV30 and TRBJ2-3; 7 nucleotides align to TRBD2. This CDR3 comprises 15 residues. V lost 3 bases and J lost 8; bases outside the gene matches: 14. The germline V gene encodes CDR1 GTSNPN and CDR2 SVGIG (reference sequence). The CDR3 sequence is CAWRKNGGPGGTQYF. In DNA, the CDR3 is TGTGCCTGGAGGAAAAACGGTGGCCCGGGAGGTACGCAGTATTTT.

This chain connects TRBV20-1 to TRBJ1-2; D is unresolved. The CDR3 spans 11 residues. Trimming pared 1 base from V and 5 bases from J, leaving 5 bases between. Germline V CDR1 and CDR2: DFQATT, SNEGSKA (reference sequence). This chain's CDR3 is CSARGEYGYTF. The DNA for the CDR3 is TGCAGTGCTAGAGGCGAGTATGGCTACACCTTC.

This chain links TRBV19 with TRBJ1-1; a possible D gene is TRBD1 (5 bases). The CDR3 extends over 14 amino acids. The germline V and J ends were trimmed by 6 bases and 4 bases, with 15 bases remaining between them. Germline V gene data show CDR1 as LNHDA and CDR2 as SQIVND (reference sequence). The CDR3 DNA reads as TGTGCCAGTAGACAAGGGATCCAGGGCACTGAAGCTTTCTTT. Amino acids: CASRQGIQGTEAFF.

The chain joins TRBV6-5 to TRBJ1-4, with 7 bases identical to TRBD1. Germline loops: CDR1 MNHEY, CDR2 SVGAGI. The CDR3 consists of 12 residues. The V segment lost 4 bases and the J segment 13 bases; nucleotides outside the gene matches: 6. Written as DNA, the CDR3 is TGTGCCAGCAGTTTCAAGGGGGCGCGACTGTTTTTT. It is translated as CASSFKGARLFF.

The chain combines TRBV5-1 with TRBJ1-5, with TRBD1 identical over 10 bases. In germline, CDR1 is SGHRS, CDR2 YFSETQ. Trimming cost V 4 bases and J 6 bases; bases outside gene matches: 4. This CDR3 is 14 amino acids long. The chain's CDR3 is CASSVTGGTQPQHF. Written as DNA, the CDR3 is TGCGCCAGCAGCGTGACAGGGGGCACTCAGCCCCAGCATTTT.

The chain recombines TRBV7-2 with TRBJ2-2; 8 nucleotides line up with TRBD1. The V gene end was trimmed by 3 bases and the J gene end by 3 bases; junction bases not matched to a gene: 3. The CDR3 is made up of 15 amino acids. The V gene's germline CDR1 is SGHTA and CDR2 FQGNSA. The CDR3 reads CASSLRTGYTGELFF. The CDR3 nucleotides read TGTGCCAGCAGCTTGCGGACAGGGTACACCGGGGAGCTGTTTTTT.

The V and J genes are TRBV7-3 and TRBJ2-3, with 8 nucleotides matching TRBD2. Germline CDR1 and CDR2: SGHTA and FQGTGA. CDR3 length: 15 amino acids. V was pared by 1 base and J by 3 bases, with 3 bases of the junction left unmatched. The CDR3 bases are TGTGCCAGCAGCTTAATAGCGGGGTCTACAGATACGCAGTATTTT. Residues: CASSLIAGSTDTQYF.

This chain uses TRBV19 with TRBJ1-6, with TRBD1 as a possible D gene (5 bases). This CDR3 is 15 amino acids long. From germline, CDR1 is LNHDA and CDR2 SQIVND (reference sequence). Trimming left V 3 bases short and J 7 bases short, with 13 bases between. The CDR3 DNA reads as TGTGCCAGTAGTATTCAACGGGGGGGAAATTCACCCCTCCACTTT. Amino acid sequence: CASSIQRGGNSPLHF.

The J gene is TRBJ2-3, the V gene TRBV24-1; D call uncertain. Looked up from germline, CDR1 is KGHDR and CDR2 is SFDVKD. The V end was cut by 4 bases, the J end by 2 bases, with 6 bases between. The CDR3 sequence is 13 residues long. CDR3 sequence: CATSDSYTDTQYF. In DNA, the CDR3 is TGTGCCACCAGTGACAGTTACACAGATACGCAGTATTTT.

In this sample, this clone turned up once. J is TRBJ2-7 and V is TRBV9; D remains ambiguous. From germline, CDR1 is SGDLS and CDR2 YYNGEE. The ends were cut back, 3 bases at V and 4 bases at J, with 8 bases in the middle. The CDR3 covers 12 residues. This CDR3 is CASSGDMYEQYF. CDR3 in DNA: TGTGCCAGCAGCGGTGACATGTACGAGCAGTACTTC. Full variable domain (missing parts from reference TRBV9 and TRBJ2-7): DSGVTQTPKHLITATGQRVTLRCSPRSGDLSVYWYQQSLDQGLQFLIQYYNGEERAKGNILERFSAQQFPDLHSELNLSSLELGDSALYFCASSGDMYEQYFGPGTRLTVT.

This chain joins TRBV5-1 and TRBJ2-6; D is possibly TRBD1 (5 bases). Trimming took 5 bases from V and 0 from J, leaving 12 bases between them. CDR3 size: 16 residues. Germline CDR1 and CDR2: SGHRS and YFSETQ. CDR3 residues: CASSTDSDSGANVLTF. CDR3 sequence (DNA): TGCGCCAGCAGTACCGACAGCGACTCTGGGGCCAACGTCCTGACTTTC.

This clone has more than one count but fewer than ten. The chain is built from TRBV4-1 and TRBJ1-5; 7 bases match TRBD1. The CDR3 contains 16 residues. Looked up from germline, CDR1 is MGHRA and CDR2 is YSYEKL. Trimming cost V 0 bases and J 2 bases; bases outside gene matches: 4. CDR3 coding DNA: TGCGCCAGCAGCCAAGAGGCAGGGGGAGGCAATCAGCCCCAGCATTTT. It encodes CASSQEAGGGNQPQHF.

This chain uses TRBV7-9 with TRBJ1-1, with D hard to call. Trimming took off 4 bases at V and 2 bases at J, with 8 bases between the two ends. Germline V gene sequence: CDR1 SEHNR, CDR2 FQNEAQ (reference sequence). CDR3 length: 13 residues. The CDR3 region has the DNA TGTGCCAGCAGCTATTCCAGTAACACTGAAGCTTTCTTT. Translation gives CASSYSSNTEAFF.

The chain combines TRBV7-9 with TRBJ2-3; TRBD2 aligns across 10 bases. This CDR3 has 16 residues. The V and J ends lost 5 bases and 2 bases, in that order; junction bases with no gene match: 7. Germline V gene lookup returns CDR1 SEHNR and CDR2 FQNEAQ (reference sequence). The CDR3 is CASSLLAGGFTDTQYF. Here the CDR3 DNA reads TGTGCCAGCAGCCTATTAGCGGGGGGTTTCACAGATACGCAGTATTTT.

In this sample, this clone turned up a few times. The chain employs TRBV4-2 and TRBJ2-2; the D gene is possibly TRBD2 (5 bases). Trimming cost V 0 bases and J 6 bases, with 14 bases left between them. This CDR3 contains 16 residues. Looked up from germline, CDR1 is LGHNA and CDR2 is YNFKEQ. The CDR3 region has the DNA TGTGCCAGCAGCCAAGATCGCGGGTCCTCTCCCGGGGAGCTGTTTTTT. This gives the protein CASSQDRGSSPGELFF.

The rearrangement links TRBV21-1 to TRBJ2-7; the tabulated D call, TRBD1, remains unverified against the DNA. TRBV21-1 is labeled a pseudogene. CDR3 length: 15 amino acids. CDR3 loop: CASPPTGTGDYEQYF. The CDR3 nucleotides read TGTGCCAGCCCACCAACCGGGACAGGGGACTACGAGCAGTACTTC.

CDR3 residues: CASSFGQVTDTQYF. Here the CDR3 DNA reads TGCGCCAGCAGCTTTGGACAGGTCACAGATACGCAGTATTTT. The chain combines TRBV5-1 with TRBJ2-3; TRBD1 matches at 7 bases. The germline V gene encodes CDR1 SGHRS and CDR2 YFSETQ. There are 14 residues in the CDR3. V was pared by 2 bases and J by 2 bases, with 2 bases of the junction left unmatched.

The rearrangement links TRBV3-1 (or the pseudogene TRBV3-2) to TRBJ2-2, with TRBD1 identical over 7 bases. In germline, CDR1 is LGHDT, CDR2 YNNKEL (reference sequence). The V gene end was trimmed by 2 bases and the J gene end by 1 base; junction bases not matched to a gene: 4. The CDR3 contains 16 residues. The CDR3 is CASSQRQGLNTGELFF. For the CDR3, the DNA is TGTGCCAGCAGCCAACGACAGGGTCTGAACACCGGGGAGCTGTTTTTT.

The V and J genes are TRBV11-2 and TRBJ1-3, with no clear D. Germline CDR1 reads SGHAT; CDR2 reads FQNNGV. The CDR3 has 14 residues. With 5 bases removed from V and 2 bases from J, the gap between germline ends came to 10 bases. The CDR3 loop reads CASSGSVPGNTIYF. In DNA, the CDR3 is TGTGCCAGCAGCGGTTCGGTTCCTGGAAACACCATATATTTT.

The genes are TRBV27 and TRBJ1-6, with 8 nucleotides matching TRBD1. This CDR3 is 20 amino acids long. Germline-derived CDR1 and CDR2 are MNHEY and SMNVEV (reference sequence). V dropped 5 bases and J dropped 2; count of bases not matched to a gene: 17. This CDR3 reads CASSPSTGEASVTYNSPLHF. The CDR3 nucleotides read TGTGCCAGCAGTCCCTCGACAGGGGAGGCCTCAGTCACCTATAATTCACCCCTCCACTTT.

The rearrangement uses TRBV19 and TRBJ1-6; a weak D match, TRBD1 (6 bases). The CDR3 sequence is 13 residues long. Between the trimmed V and J ends, which lost 0 bases and 10 bases, there was a span of 7 bases. Germline-derived CDR1 and CDR2 are LNHDA and SQIVND (reference sequence). Here the CDR3 reads CASSIDGTSPLHF. The CDR3 DNA reads as TGTGCCAGTAGTATAGATGGGACATCACCCCTCCACTTT.

This chain connects TRBV13 to TRBJ2-7; 10 bases agree with TRBD2. Trimming cost V 5 bases and J 4 bases; bases outside gene matches: 5. This CDR3 region has 14 residues. The germline V gene encodes CDR1 PRHDT and CDR2 FYEKMQ (reference sequence). The CDR3 spells CASSPGLAEYEQYF. CDR3 nucleotide sequence: TGTGCCAGCAGCCCCGGACTAGCGGAATACGAGCAGTACTTC.

This sequence joins TRBV24-1 and TRBJ2-1, with D hard to call. Trimming removed 5 bases from V and 13 bases from J, with 14 bases in between. From germline, CDR1 is KGHDR and CDR2 SFDVKD. The CDR3 loop spans 12 amino acids. CDR3 protein: CATSGSYSPQFF. The CDR3 nucleotides are TGTGCCACCAGTGGGAGCTACTCGCCCCAGTTCTTC.

This rearrangement joins TRBV4-3 to TRBJ1-2; 9 bases are shared with TRBD1. Germline trimming cut 1 base from V and 6 bases from J; bases unmatched to any gene: 0. CDR1 and CDR2 (germline): LGHNA, YSLEER. The CDR3 consists of 13 residues. The CDR3, as DNA: TGCGCCAGCAGCCAAGGGACAGGGGATGGCTACACCTTC. Translation gives CASSQGTGDGYTF.

The V gene is TRBV5-5, the J gene TRBJ1-3; maybe TRBD1 (5 bases). CDR3 length: 14 amino acids. The germline gives CDR1 SGHKS, CDR2 YYEKEE (reference sequence). V was shortened by 4 bases and J by 0 bases, with 8 bases between the two germline ends. The CDR3 loop is CASSLGVSGNTIYF. The DNA for the CDR3 is TGTGCCAGCAGCCTAGGGGTCTCTGGAAACACCATATATTTT.